This TCR beta chain comes out of a study of blood T cell repertoires in COVID-19. In the study overall: Samples taken during acute and convalescent COVID-19 were collected in the United States, Italy and Spain. The cDNA or gDNA used as material had been derived from T cells, B-cell-depleted T cells, or PBMCs.

How the authors handled the data: Quantification of nucleated cells was approximated via reference gene primer amplification. This table comes from immunoSEQ multiplex PCR, and its TCRdb copy is limited to in-frame clones, with some not included. That table supplies the V and J calls and clone size; D and trimming were determined from the DNA. The table includes about 330,000 clones, more than 90% detected once. The CDR3 loop spans 15 amino acids. V was clipped by 0 bases and J by 1 base; unmatched bases: 0. Looked up from germline, CDR1 is MGHRA and CDR2 is YSYEKL. Sequencing was carried out using PBMCs or T cells enriched from blood (not recorded which). The chain has TRBV4-1 and TRBJ1-3, with TRBD1 matching over 7 bases. The sequence derives from a woman under 40 who had recovered from COVID-19. The CDR3: CASSQDRGSGNTIYF. In nucleotides, the CDR3 is TGCGCCAGCAGCCAAGACAGGGGGTCTGGAAACACCATATATTTT.